This T cell receptor beta chain was documented in a study of blood T cell repertoires in COVID-19 (dated by TCRdb to about 2020). Study-wide context: The collaborator samples originated in the United States, Italy and Spain and spanned the acute and convalescent phases of COVID-19. The material from the prospective study consisted of cDNA or gDNA derived from T cells, B-cell-depleted T cells, or PBMCs. Deeply sampled blood TCRbeta repertoires from subjects exposed to, actively infected with, or recovered from COVID-19 were included in the dataset. The repertoires were made available in a free public database intended to serve as a resource for research on the immune response to SARS-CoV-2. The samples were drawn from two sources: the first 160 participants of the ongoing ImmuneRACE study, and approximately 1,300 subjects contributed by 6 global collaborators. Sample metadata almost always included a de-identified subject ID, COVID-19 status, age in years and sex. HLA class I and class II types, where available, came from metadata supplied by the sample provider rather than from assay-based typing. The paper's findings and limits, for the study overall: The amount of clinical and demographic metadata varied by source and participant and was provided uncurated.

Enrolling through a virtual design, the prospective study's participants ranged in age from roughly 18 to 90 years and lived across roughly 24 United States geographic areas. In the prospective study, cohorts were assigned on the basis of participant-reported clinical history obtained from a screening survey and a study questionnaire. Each participant in the prospective study had whole blood, serum and a nasopharyngeal or oropharyngeal swab collected by mobile phlebotomists. Participants in the prospective study had the option to provide additional blood draws and questionnaires over a roughly two-month period. Prospective study blood samples were shipped either frozen or at room temperature before DNA extraction. TCRbeta CDR3 regions were amplified from genomic DNA using the immunoSEQ Assay, a bias-controlled multiplex PCR. From the authors' description of their analysis: Within the assay, amplification of reference gene primers was used to estimate how many nucleated cells each sample contained. To quantify the absolute abundance of each unique TCRbeta CDR3 rearrangement, sequence reads were collapsed and filtered. For each sample, productive Simpson clonality was calculated by taking the square root of Simpson's diversity index across productive rearrangements. TCRdb re-hosts the immuneACCESS table, in-frame sequences only. Its copies lack some clones; in the studies checked, an unresolved V gene accounts for under half of them, and the cause for the rest is not known. V and J calls and clone size come straight from that table; D and trimming were deduced from the DNA. This sample comprises around 200,000 clones, about nine tenths of them detected only once. Together, the top ten hold approximately 10% of the sample.

Taken from cysteine to phenylalanine, the CDR3 has 21 residues. Only the CDR3 DNA stays, 63 bases, in frame from base 1. With respect to this clone: It has no known antigen specificity. No quality values exist for individual bases; no much larger clone is one base distant.

The TCR was taken from a man between 18 and 35 years old with acute COVID-19. The chain is assembled from TRBV21-1 and TRBJ2-2; TRBD2, as called in the table, went unchecked against the DNA. TRBV21-1 is designated a pseudogene. Sequenced material: PBMCs or T cells enriched from blood (not recorded which). CDR3 loop: CASSIFTGTFKAGSNTGELFF. In nucleotide form, the sequence is TGTGCCAGCAGCATTTTCACCGGGACTTTTAAAGCGGGGTCGAACACCGGGGAGCTGTTTTTT.